The present T cell receptor beta chain was sequenced within a study of blood T cell repertoires in COVID-19. Study-wide background: Samples representing acute and convalescent COVID-19 were sourced from the United States, Italy and Spain. The cDNA or gDNA used as material had been derived from T cells, B-cell-depleted T cells, or PBMCs.

As originally analysed: How many nucleated cells were present was estimated from reference gene primer amplification. TCRdb's table, derived via immunoSEQ multiplex PCR, lists solely in-frame clones and lacks some. The D gene and trimming were derived from the DNA, and the V and J assignments and clone size from that table. The table records 250,000 to 350,000 clones, approximately 91% of them present only once. This receptor was obtained from a middle-aged woman who had recovered from COVID-19. Sequenced sample: peripheral blood.

DNA for the CDR3: TGTGCCAGCAGTTACGGTCCGGTGAACACTGAAGCTTTCTTT. This gives the protein CASSYGPVNTEAFF. J is TRBJ1-1 and V is TRBV6-5; D gene ambiguous. The germline V and J ends were trimmed by 2 bases and 0 bases, with 7 bases remaining between them. The CDR3 consists of 14 residues. Per the germline V gene, CDR1 is MNHEY and CDR2 is SVGAGI.